This T cell receptor beta chain is from a study of response to subunit inactivated influenza vaccine. Findings and limits, study-wide: It was the authors' suggestion that each seasonal influenza vaccination recruits few new T cells.

Germline values: CDR1 DFQATT, CDR2 SNEGSKA (reference sequence). The CDR3 loop spans 11 amino acids. The V and J ends lost 0 bases and 15 bases respectively, with 12 bases between them. This clonotype has ten or more counts. Antigen: not known. Using its own MiXCR run on the RT-PCR reads, TCRdb lists one record per CDR3 protein. Of approximately 530,000 distinct CDR3 sequences in the sample, 7.5% to 8.5% were seen once. The receptor comes from a man aged 50 to 69 who received an inactivated influenza vaccine. The chain employs TRBV20-1 and TRBJ2-1; D may be TRBD2 (7 bases). The source material was PBMCs from blood, sampled approximately 25 months after vaccination. The CDR3 reads CSARDGRGTFF. The CDR3 bases are TGCAGTGCTAGAGATGGGAGGGGGACGTTCTTC.